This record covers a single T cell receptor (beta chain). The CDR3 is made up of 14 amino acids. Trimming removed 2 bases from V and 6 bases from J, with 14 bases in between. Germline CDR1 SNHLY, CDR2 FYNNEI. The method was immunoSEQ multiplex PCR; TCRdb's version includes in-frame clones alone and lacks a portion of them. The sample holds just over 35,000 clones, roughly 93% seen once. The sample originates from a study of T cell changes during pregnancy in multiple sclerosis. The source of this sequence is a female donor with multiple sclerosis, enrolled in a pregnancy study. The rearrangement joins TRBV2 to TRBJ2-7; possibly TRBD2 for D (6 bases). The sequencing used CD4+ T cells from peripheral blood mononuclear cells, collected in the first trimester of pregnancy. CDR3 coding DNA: TGTGCCAGCAGTGAACGGGGACTTTGGATCGAGCAGTACTTC. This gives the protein CASSERGLWIEQYF.